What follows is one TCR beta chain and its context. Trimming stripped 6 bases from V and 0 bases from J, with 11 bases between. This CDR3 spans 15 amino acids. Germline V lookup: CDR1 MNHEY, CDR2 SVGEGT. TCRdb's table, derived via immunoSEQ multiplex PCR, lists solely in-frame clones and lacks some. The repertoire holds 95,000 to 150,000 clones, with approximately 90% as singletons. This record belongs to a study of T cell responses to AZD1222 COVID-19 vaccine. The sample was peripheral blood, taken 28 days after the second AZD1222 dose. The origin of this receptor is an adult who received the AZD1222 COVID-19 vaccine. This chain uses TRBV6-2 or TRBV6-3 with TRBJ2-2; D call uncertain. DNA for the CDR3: TGTGCCAGCAGCACGGACGGATCGAACACCGGGGAGCTGTTTTTT. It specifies CASSTDGSNTGELFF.